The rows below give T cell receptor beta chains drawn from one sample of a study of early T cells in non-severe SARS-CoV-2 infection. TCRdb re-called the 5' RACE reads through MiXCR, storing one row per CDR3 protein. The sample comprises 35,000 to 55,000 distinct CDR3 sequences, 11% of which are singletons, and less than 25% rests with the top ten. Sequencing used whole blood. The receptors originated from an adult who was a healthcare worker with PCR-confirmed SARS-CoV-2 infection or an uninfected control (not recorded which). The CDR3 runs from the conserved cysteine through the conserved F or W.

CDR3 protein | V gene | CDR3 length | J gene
CASLPLGLAGDRGQYF | TRBV28 | 16 | TRBJ2-7
CSGGQSNQPQHF | TRBV20-1 | 12 | TRBJ1-5
CSARVLAGVSNEQFF | TRBV20-1 | 15 | TRBJ2-1
CASTEGGGYEQYF | TRBV10-2 | 13 | TRBJ2-7
CASSKTGGPAKNIQYF | TRBV28 | 16 | TRBJ2-4
CASSLGQVADTQYF | TRBV11-2 | 14 | TRBJ2-3
CASSLSGQGGYEQYF | TRBV28 | 15 | TRBJ2-7
CSALGAKNIQYF | TRBV20-1 | 12 | TRBJ2-4
CASSQEPGANTGELFF | TRBV4-3 | 16 | TRBJ2-2
CASSLNHPGNSYNEQFF | TRBV7-2 | 17 | TRBJ2-1
CASSSPPPAYEQYF | TRBV28 | 14 | TRBJ2-7
CASSLFGTGYYGYTF | TRBV5-4 | 15 | TRBJ1-2
CASSSTDPAPGAEQFF | TRBV27 | 16 | TRBJ2-1
CASSLGTSGSNEQFF | TRBV12-3/TRBV12-4 | 15 | TRBJ2-1
CASSLGAEQFF | TRBV28 | 11 | TRBJ2-1
CAWSEAWRGTF | TRBV30 | 11 | TRBJ1-2
CASSLDSGGADTQYF | TRBV13 | 15 | TRBJ2-3